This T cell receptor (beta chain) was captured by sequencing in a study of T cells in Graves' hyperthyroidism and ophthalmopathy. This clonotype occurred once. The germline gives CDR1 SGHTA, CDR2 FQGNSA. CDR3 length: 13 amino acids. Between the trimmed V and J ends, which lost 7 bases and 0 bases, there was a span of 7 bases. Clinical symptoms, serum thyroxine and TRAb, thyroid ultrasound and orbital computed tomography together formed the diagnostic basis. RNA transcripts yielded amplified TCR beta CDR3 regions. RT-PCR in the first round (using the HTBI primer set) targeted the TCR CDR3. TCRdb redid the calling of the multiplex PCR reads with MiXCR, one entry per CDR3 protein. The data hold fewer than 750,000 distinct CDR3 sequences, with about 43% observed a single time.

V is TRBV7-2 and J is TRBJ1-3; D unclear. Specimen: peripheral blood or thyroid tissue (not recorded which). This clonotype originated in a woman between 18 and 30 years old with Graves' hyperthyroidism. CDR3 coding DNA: TGTGCCAGCAACGTACGCTCTGGAAACACCATATATTTT. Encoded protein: CASNVRSGNTIYF.